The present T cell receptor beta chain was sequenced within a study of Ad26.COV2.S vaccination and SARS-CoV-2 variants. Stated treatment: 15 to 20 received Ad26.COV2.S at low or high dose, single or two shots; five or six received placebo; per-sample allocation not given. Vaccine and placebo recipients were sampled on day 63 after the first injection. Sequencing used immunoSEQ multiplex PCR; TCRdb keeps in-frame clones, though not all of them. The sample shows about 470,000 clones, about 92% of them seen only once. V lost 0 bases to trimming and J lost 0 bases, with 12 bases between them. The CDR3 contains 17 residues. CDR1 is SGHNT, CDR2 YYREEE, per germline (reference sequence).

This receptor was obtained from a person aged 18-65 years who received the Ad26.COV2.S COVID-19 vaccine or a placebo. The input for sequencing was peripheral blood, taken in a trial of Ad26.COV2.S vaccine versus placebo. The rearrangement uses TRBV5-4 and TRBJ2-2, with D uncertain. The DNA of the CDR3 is TGTGCCAGCAGCTTGGGTGGTGGCGGAACGAACACCGGGGAGCTGTTTTTT. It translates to CASSLGGGGTNTGELFF.